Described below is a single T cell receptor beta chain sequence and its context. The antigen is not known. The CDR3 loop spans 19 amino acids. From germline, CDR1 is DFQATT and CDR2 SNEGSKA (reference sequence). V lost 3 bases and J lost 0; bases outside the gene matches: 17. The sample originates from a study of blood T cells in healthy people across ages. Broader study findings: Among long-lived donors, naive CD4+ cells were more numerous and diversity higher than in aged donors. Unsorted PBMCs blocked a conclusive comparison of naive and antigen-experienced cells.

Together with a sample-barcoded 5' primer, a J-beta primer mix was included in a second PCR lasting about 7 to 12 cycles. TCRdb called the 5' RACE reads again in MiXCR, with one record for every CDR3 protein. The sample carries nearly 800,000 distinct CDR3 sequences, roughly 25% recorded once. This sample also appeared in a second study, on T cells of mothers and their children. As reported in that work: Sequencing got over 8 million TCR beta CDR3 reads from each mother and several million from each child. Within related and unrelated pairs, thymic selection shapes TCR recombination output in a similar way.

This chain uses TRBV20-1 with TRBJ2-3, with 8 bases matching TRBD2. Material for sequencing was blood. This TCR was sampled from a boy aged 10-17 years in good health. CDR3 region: CSASGPGGHGIFSTDTQYF. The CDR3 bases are TGCAGTGCTAGTGGCCCGGGAGGGCACGGGATTTTCAGCACAGATACGCAGTATTTT.